What follows is one TCR beta chain and its context. This specimen comes from a study of blood T cell repertoires in COVID-19. At the level of the study: Collection of acute and convalescent COVID-19 samples took place in the United States, Italy and Spain. Sources were T cells, B-cell-depleted T cells, or PBMCs; the material itself was cDNA or gDNA.

Original handling: How many nucleated cells were present was estimated from reference gene primer amplification. Profiling relied on immunoSEQ multiplex PCR, and the TCRdb table lists in-frame clones only, not all of them. V and J calls and clone size are copied from that table; D and trimming were computed from the DNA. The data hold under 350,000 clones, with approximately 86% observed a single time. Cohort assignment relied on participant-reported clinical history. The TCR sequence derives from a woman aged 40 to 50 with acute COVID-19. The sequenced sample consisted of PBMCs or T cells enriched from blood (not recorded which).

CDR3 protein: CASSLADSSTSPLHF. CDR3 DNA: TGCGCCAGCAGCTTGGCCGACTCTTCCACTTCACCCCTCCACTTT. The rearrangement links TRBV5-1 to TRBJ1-6; D remains unclear. Germline V lookup: CDR1 SGHRS, CDR2 YFSETQ. V lost 0 bases and J lost 9, with 13 bases in between. CDR3 length equals 15 residues. Full variable domain (remainder filled in from reference TRBV5-1 and TRBJ1-6): KAGVTQTPRYLIKTRGQQVTLSCSPISGHRSVSWYQQTPGQGLQFLFEYFSETQRNKGNFPGRFSGRQFSNSRSEMNVSTLELGDSALYLCASSLADSSTSPLHFGNGTRLTVT.